This T cell receptor beta chain was captured by sequencing in a study of PD-1 blockade in classical Hodgkin lymphoma. At the level of the study: Patients were treated with nivolumab at 3 mg/kg, and this was given intravenously every 2 weeks.

Every patient had relapsed following autologous stem cell transplantation, and cohorts differed in brentuximab vedotin exposure. The data were produced by immunoSEQ multiplex PCR, yet TCRdb's version contains in-frame clones alone and is incomplete. Of over 45,000 clones in the sample, around 75% were seen once. Findings and caveats of the study: Repertoires differed for reasons still undefined, possibly disease activity or prior therapy. The CD4+ diversity rise by C4D1 was clearest in complete responders.

With respect to this clone: Its target is not known.

This receptor was taken from a human donor with classical Hodgkin lymphoma. Sequenced material: peripheral blood mononuclear cells (PBMCs), taken before the second cycle of nivolumab.

In nucleotides, the CDR3 is TGTGCCAGCAGTAGACAGGTCAGAGACACTGAAGCTTTCTTT. It yields the protein CASSRQVRDTEAFF. The J gene is TRBJ1-1, the V gene TRBV27; TRBD1 might be the D (6 bases). Trimming shortened V by 5 bases and J by 3 bases, and 13 bases separated the two germline ends. The CDR3 has 14 residues. Germline V gene data show CDR1 as MNHEY and CDR2 as SMNVEV (reference sequence).